The 3 T cell receptor beta chains below all came from one sample that was sequenced in a study of blood T cell repertoires in COVID-19. Libraries were prepared by immunoSEQ multiplex PCR; TCRdb keeps only in-frame clonotypes and omits some of them. In the table there are 180,000 or so clones, approximately 87% of which are singletons. The specimen was peripheral blood. Receptors were obtained from a man aged 40-55 years with active or convalescent COVID-19.

This clone appeared a few times. V usage is TRBV6-5 and J usage is TRBJ1-3; D is perhaps TRBD1 (5 bases). V lost 6 bases to trimming and J lost 0 bases, with 12 bases between them. CDR1 is MNHEY and CDR2 is SVGAGI in the germline V gene. The CDR3 runs 15 residues. The CDR3: CASSPSGISGNTIYF. CDR3 DNA: TGTGCCAGCAGCCCCTCAGGGATCTCTGGAAACACCATATATTTT.

The V call is TRBV7-2, the J call TRBJ1-1; D is uncertain. Per germline, CDR1 SGHTA and CDR2 FQGNSA. Trimming took off 5 bases at V and 4 bases at J, with 11 bases between the two ends. This CDR3 comprises 13 residues. DNA of the CDR3: TGTGCCAGCAGCCCCGGGATGGCCACTGAAGCTTTCTTT. It codes for CASSPGMATEAFF.

The V call is TRBV7-2, the J call TRBJ2-7, with TRBD2 as a possible D gene (5 bases). The V end lost 1 base, the J end lost 7 bases, and 17 bases lay between the germline ends. Germline V gene sequence: CDR1 SGHTA, CDR2 FQGNSA. The CDR3 loop spans 15 amino acids. The chain's CDR3 is CASSLVVSGVGEQYF. CDR3 coding DNA: TGTGCCAGCAGCTTAGTTGTTTCCGGGGTTGGGGAGCAGTACTTC. Together with reference TRBV7-2 and TRBJ2-7, the CDR3 gives the full variable domain: GAGVSQSPSNKVTEKGKDVELRCDPISGHTALYWYRQSLGQGLEFLIYFQGNSAPDKSGLPSDRFSAERTGGSVSTLTIQRTQQEDSAVYLCASSLVVSGVGEQYFGPGTRLTVT.